This paragraph covers one T cell receptor (beta chain) sequence. No antigen is known for it. This CDR3 has 15 residues. Trimming at V came to 5 bases and at J to 3 bases, leaving 5 bases not matched to a gene. Germline assignment: CDR1 MNHEY and CDR2 SVGEGT. These data originate in a study of T cell repertoires in aging, cancer and after chemotherapy. Study-level background: Six age groups, ranging from 30 or younger to 70 or older, included the donors.

Findings of the study overall: Compared with age-matched healthy donors, untreated hematological or solid cancer patients showed higher blood TCR clonality.

Amplification of TCR beta used genomic DNA extracted from peripheral blood. A mixed TRB-A/B primer pool amplified rearranged TRB by multiplex touch-down PCR. One entry per CDR3 protein results from TCRdb running MiXCR on the multiplex PCR reads. The repertoire consists of some 19,000 distinct CDR3 sequences, with roughly 37% occurring once and the leading ten covering roughly 18%. V is TRBV6-2 or TRBV6-3 and J is TRBJ2-2; 8 bases agree with TRBD1. The receptor's source is a human donor with a solid tumor. Specimen: blood. The CDR3 bases are TGTGCCAGCAGTCAGACAGGGGCGGACACCGGGGAGCTGTTTTTT. This translates into CASSQTGADTGELFF.